This T cell receptor beta chain appears in the sequencing data of a study of radiotherapy plus CTLA-4 blockade in lung cancer. Study-wide background: Of the patients, roughly 17% showed objective responses and around 34% attained disease control. Study outcomes and limitations: There was expansion of tumor-derived TCR clones in blood after radiotherapy plus ipilimumab.

The germline CDR1 and CDR2 sequences are SGHAT and FQNNGV. V lost 1 base to trimming and J lost 0 bases, with 10 bases between them. The CDR3 sequence is 16 residues long. With respect to this clone: The antigen is undetermined.

Focal radiation with ipilimumab CTLA-4 blockade was given to patients with chemo-refractory metastatic non-small-cell lung cancer. Generated by immunoSEQ multiplex PCR, the TCRdb table keeps only in-frame clones and is missing some. The sample lists around 24,000 clones; roughly 73% were seen once. The source is a human donor with non-small cell lung cancer who had stable disease on radiotherapy plus ipilimumab. The sample in question was peripheral blood, obtained from a patient treated with radiotherapy plus ipilimumab. The V call is TRBV11-2, the J call TRBJ2-1; no clear D gene. CDR3 sequence (DNA): TGTGCCAGCAGCTTAGTTCTGGTCAGCTCCTACAATGAGCAGTTCTTC. Amino acids: CASSLVLVSSYNEQFF. The full variable domain, completed using reference TRBV11-2 and TRBJ2-1, is EAGVAQSPRYKIIEKRQSVAFWCNPISGHATLYWYQQILGQGPKLLIQFQNNGVVDDSQLPKDRFSAERLKGVDSTLKIQPAKLEDSAVYLCASSLVLVSSYNEQFFGPGTRLTVL.